This entry lists 21 T cell receptor beta chains sequenced from one sample in a study of blood T cell repertoires in COVID-19. Sequencing used immunoSEQ multiplex PCR; TCRdb keeps in-frame clones, though not all of them. Among some 130,000 clones listed, roughly 83% were seen once. Source material: peripheral blood. The receptors shown here come from a woman older than 75 with acute or convalescent COVID-19.

A single count supports this clone. The chain carries TRBV9 and TRBJ2-3; D perhaps matches TRBD1 (5 bases). There are 13 residues in the CDR3. Trimming shortened V by 1 base and J by 7 bases, and 10 bases separated the two germline ends. Per the germline V gene, CDR1 is SGDLS and CDR2 is YYNGEE. The CDR3 spells CASSVQDTNTQYF. The CDR3 DNA reads as TGTGCCAGCAGCGTACAGGACACCAATACGCAGTATTTT.

The J gene is TRBJ2-7, the V gene TRBV2; 10 bases agree with TRBD1. The trim removed 6 bases at V and 4 bases at J, leaving 9 bases unmatched. CDR1 is SNHLY, CDR2 FYNNEI, per germline. There are 15 residues in the CDR3. CDR3 nucleotides: TGTGCCAGCAGGGTTACGACAGGGGGCCAATACGAGCAGTACTTC. Residues: CASRVTTGGQYEQYF.

This rearrangement joins TRBV6-2 or TRBV6-3 to TRBJ1-5, with D possibly TRBD1 on 6 matching bases. This CDR3 region has 15 residues. Trimming removed 5 bases at V and 1 base at J, with 12 bases between. Germline V CDR1 and CDR2: MNHEY, SVGEGT. CDR3 sequence (DNA): TGTGCCAGCAGTACCAGGGGTCGAAGCAATCAGCCCCAGCATTTT. Protein: CASSTRGRSNQPQHF.

This chain links TRBV6-6 with TRBJ1-2, with 8 bases matching TRBD1. The CDR3 runs 14 residues. V was pared by 6 bases and J by 8 bases, with 11 bases of the junction left unmatched. Germline V gene lookup returns CDR1 MNHNY and CDR2 SVGAGI (reference sequence). CDR3 residues: CASSNIGQGLGYTF. The CDR3 bases are TGTGCCAGCAGCAACATAGGACAGGGCCTGGGCTACACCTTC.

This chain joins TRBV2 and TRBJ1-2; D remains ambiguous. The germline gives CDR1 SNHLY, CDR2 FYNNEI. The CDR3 sequence is 13 residues long. Trimming pared 4 bases from V and 4 bases from J, leaving 10 bases between. The DNA of the CDR3 is TGTGCCAGCAGTGGCGGGAAAGCCTATGGCTACACCTTC. Protein: CASSGGKAYGYTF.

The chain employs TRBV7-8 and TRBJ2-1; 7 bases fit TRBD2. The germline V gene encodes CDR1 SGHVS and CDR2 FQNEAQ. The ends lost 8 bases at V and 5 bases at J; junction bases unmatched: 9. The CDR3 is 14 amino acids. DNA for the CDR3: TGTGCCAGCCAAAAAGCGGGGAGGAACAATGAGCAGTTCTTC. Its translation: CASQKAGRNNEQFF.

This clone was picked up one time. This chain links TRBV27 with TRBJ2-7; TRBD1 agrees at 8 bases. Germline CDR1 reads MNHEY; CDR2 reads SMNVEV (reference sequence). Trimming at V came to 4 bases and at J to 7 bases, leaving 12 bases not matched to a gene. CDR3 length equals 15 residues. CDR3 protein: CASSSQGQALREQYF. CDR3 DNA: TGTGCCAGCAGTTCCCAGGGACAGGCCCTTCGAGAGCAGTACTTC.

The V call is TRBV7-2, the J call TRBJ1-4, with TRBD1 identical over 7 bases. The trim removed 4 bases at V and 8 bases at J, leaving 13 bases unmatched. Germline CDR1 reads SGHTA; CDR2 reads FQGNSA. CDR3 length: 16 amino acids. For the CDR3, the DNA is TGTGCCAGCAGCTCCTCCGGACAGGCCTTAGGGGAAAAACTGTTTTTT. Its translation is CASSSSGQALGEKLFF.

V is TRBV19 and J is TRBJ1-3; D is ambiguous. The CDR3 spans 14 residues. The germline V and J ends were trimmed by 7 bases and 2 bases, with 12 bases remaining between them. Per germline, CDR1 LNHDA and CDR2 SQIVND (reference sequence). CDR3 region: CASTTRSAGNTIYF. CDR3 nucleotide sequence: TGTGCCAGTACCACTCGCTCGGCTGGAAACACCATATATTTT.

This clone was recorded a few times. J is TRBJ1-5 and V is TRBV18; 9 bases fit TRBD1. Germline V gene data show CDR1 as KGHSH and CDR2 as LQKENI. This CDR3 contains 16 residues. The ends lost 3 bases at V and 2 bases at J; junction bases unmatched: 5. This CDR3 is CASSPTGGSGNQPQHF. CDR3 DNA: TGTGCCAGCTCACCGACAGGGGGTAGTGGCAATCAGCCCCAGCATTTT.

The gene calls are TRBV14 and TRBJ1-1, with D perhaps TRBD1 (6 bases). Germline CDR1 reads SGHDN; CDR2 reads FVKESK. The CDR3 runs 13 residues. V lost 10 bases and J lost 4, with 16 bases in between. The CDR3 DNA follows: TGTGCCACCCGATCGGGAGGGGGCACTGAAGCTTTCTTT. Protein product: CATRSGGGTEAFF.

The gene calls are TRBV4-1 and TRBJ1-1, with a possible D match to TRBD1 (5 bases). Per germline, CDR1 MGHRA and CDR2 YSYEKL. Trimming took 1 base from V and 2 from J, leaving 11 bases between them. This CDR3 region has 15 residues. The CDR3 here is CASSQGARTNTEAFF. The CDR3 region has the DNA TGCGCCAGCAGCCAAGGGGCCAGGACAAACACTGAAGCTTTCTTT.

The chain joins TRBV18 to TRBJ1-2, with D possibly matching TRBD1 (5 bases). Trimming pared 2 bases from V and 4 bases from J, leaving 14 bases between. Germline V lookup: CDR1 KGHSH, CDR2 LQKENI. The CDR3 runs to 15 residues. CDR3 in amino acids: CASSPIEGVAYGYTF. In DNA form, the CDR3 reads TGTGCCAGCTCACCAATTGAAGGGGTGGCCTATGGCTACACCTTC.

The V gene is TRBV18, the J gene TRBJ1-2; the D gene is possibly TRBD1 (5 bases). V was pared by 1 base and J by 2 bases, with 11 bases between. Germline V CDR1 and CDR2: KGHSH, LQKENI. The CDR3 is 15 residues long. The CDR3 DNA reads as TGTGCCAGCTCACCACGGCCGACAGAAAACTATGGCTACACCTTC. This encodes CASSPRPTENYGYTF.

The gene calls are TRBV15 and TRBJ1-6; D possibly corresponds to TRBD1 (6 bases). The V gene's germline CDR1 is LNHNV and CDR2 YYDKDF (reference sequence). V was clipped by 1 base and J by 7 bases, with 14 bases between them. This CDR3 is built from 16 residues. The CDR3 spells CATSRGAGQSNSPLHF. CDR3 nucleotides: TGTGCCACCAGCAGAGGGGCTGGACAGTCGAATTCACCCCTCCACTTT.

V usage is TRBV7-6 and J usage is TRBJ1-5; D unclear. The CDR3 totals 15 residues. The germline V gene has CDR1 SGHVS and CDR2 FNYEAQ. The V end was cut by 1 base, the J end by 6 bases, with 13 bases between. The CDR3 bases are TGTGCCAGCAGCTTAGAGGTCGGAGGGAGTCAGCCCCAGCATTTT. This gives the protein CASSLEVGGSQPQHF.

The rearrangement uses TRBV6-2 or TRBV6-3 and TRBJ2-7; TRBD2 aligns across 8 bases. V lost 6 bases to trimming and J lost 4 bases; unmatched junction nucleotides: 11. This CDR3 comprises 15 residues. Germline-derived CDR1 and CDR2 are MNHEY and SVGEGT. This CDR3 is CASSRPRTSTYEQYF. CDR3 nucleotide sequence: TGTGCCAGCAGCCGCCCCCGGACTAGCACTTACGAGCAGTACTTC.

This clone appeared once. The rearrangement uses TRBV5-1 and TRBJ1-1; tentative D call: TRBD1 (6 bases). Germline CDR1 and CDR2: SGHRS and YFSETQ. V was cut by 0 bases and J by 1 base, with 16 bases left in between. This CDR3 contains 17 residues. The CDR3 region is CASSLEPRGGRNTEAFF. The CDR3 coding sequence is TGCGCCAGCAGCTTGGAGCCCCGGGGGGGGCGGAACACTGAAGCTTTCTTT.

This clone was counted only a few times. The chain uses TRBV5-4 and TRBJ2-5; perhaps TRBD1 as D (6 bases). Trimming removed 5 bases at V and 5 bases at J, with 13 bases between. From germline, CDR1 is SGHNT and CDR2 YYREEE (reference sequence). The CDR3 consists of 13 residues. The CDR3 spells CASSLTGRETQYF. The CDR3 DNA reads TGTGCCAGCAGTCTTACAGGGCGCGAGACCCAGTACTTC. Looking up the rest from reference TRBV5-4 and TRBJ2-5 gives the full variable domain: ETGVTQSPTHLIKTRGQQVTLRCSSQSGHNTVSWYQQALGQGPQFIFQYYREEENGRGNFPPRFSGLQFPNYSSELNVNALELDDSALYLCASSLTGRETQYFGPGTRLLVL.

The V and J genes are TRBV20-1 and TRBJ2-1, with unresolved D. CDR1 is DFQATT, CDR2 SNEGSKA, per germline (reference sequence). V lost 2 bases, J lost 4 bases, and 3 bases lay in between. The CDR3 has 11 residues. CDR3 DNA: TGCAGTGCTAGATATTACAATGAGCAGTTCTTC. Residues: CSARYYNEQFF.

The chain employs TRBV6-6 and TRBJ1-1, with D tentatively TRBD1 (5 bases). Trimming shortened V by 7 bases and J by 4 bases, and 10 bases separated the two germline ends. This CDR3 spans 12 amino acids. The V gene's germline CDR1 is MNHNY and CDR2 SVGAGI (reference sequence). The CDR3 sequence: CASKGLATEAFF. The CDR3 DNA follows: TGTGCCAGCAAGGGGTTGGCCACTGAAGCTTTCTTT.